This T cell receptor (beta chain) was captured by sequencing in a study of blood T cell repertoires in COVID-19. Study context: PBMCs, B-cell-depleted T cells, or T cells were the source of the cDNA or gDNA that made up the material.

This clone was found once. Profiling relied on immunoSEQ multiplex PCR, and the TCRdb table lists in-frame clones only, not all of them. The sample lists under 250,000 clones; under 90% were seen once. This CDR3 is built from 12 residues. Trimming shortened V by 4 bases and J by 3 bases, and 8 bases separated the two germline ends. The germline V gene encodes CDR1 SGHDT and CDR2 YYEEEE. The TCR sequence derives from a man over 45 with COVID-19, enrolled during active disease. Material for sequencing was peripheral blood. The rearrangement uses TRBV5-6 and TRBJ2-7; a weak D match, TRBD1 (6 bases). The CDR3 spells CASSTGLYEQYF. The CDR3 nucleotides are TGTGCCAGCAGCACAGGGCTCTACGAGCAGTACTTC.